This T cell receptor beta chain was recorded in a study of CD8+CD57+ T cells in acquired aplastic anemia. Study summary: DNA recovered from sorted CD4+ and CD8+ cells had a mean of about 3.5 ug. Broader study findings: Common to patients and controls were twenty-nine CD8+ CDR3 sequences. Between patients and controls, CD8+ Simpson's diversity did not vary significantly.

This CDR3 has 12 residues. The V gene lost 1 base and the J gene lost 4 bases, with 7 bases spanning the gap. Looked up from germline, CDR1 is DFQATT and CDR2 is SNEGSKA (reference sequence). Patients selected for sequencing had displayed CD8+CD57+ cell expansion by flow cytometry. No therapy had been given to the patients at the time of blood sampling. This clonotype was detected ten times or more. Its cognate antigen is unknown. Template material for TCR beta VDJ and CDR3 profiling consisted of genomic DNA. One entry per CDR3 protein results from TCRdb running MiXCR on the reads. This table holds approximately 180,000 distinct CDR3 sequences, 63% found once.

The J gene is TRBJ1-1, the V gene TRBV20-1, with D hard to call. This receptor was identified in a human donor with aplastic anemia. What was sequenced was sorted CD4+, CD8+, or CD8+CD57+ T cells (not recorded which) from PBMCs. The CDR3 reads CSARVGSTEAFF. The CDR3, as DNA: TGCAGTGCTAGAGTGGGGAGCACTGAAGCTTTCTTT.